Listed below are T cell receptor beta chains from one sample, sequenced in a study of CXCR3-negative and CXCR3-positive naive CD8 T cells. TCRdb re-called the 5' RACE reads; every CDR3 protein appears as one record, without DNA. The sample shows approximately 39,000 distinct CDR3 sequences, and roughly 14% sits with its ten largest clones. The source material was memory CD8+ T cells from blood. These TCRs come from a human donor in good health. Some clones in this sample may be carry-over from other donors' samples. CDR3s include the opening cysteine and the closing phenylalanine or tryptophan.

TRBJ2-3 TRBV24-1 CATSDSPALADTQYF
TRBJ2-7 TRBV15 CATSSAVGYEQYF
TRBJ2-5 TRBV28 CASSPRGGPDTQYF
TRBJ2-1 TRBV5-1 CASSPWTGYNEQFF
TRBJ2-7 TRBV4-1 CASSQATRDRSSYEQYF
TRBJ1-2 TRBV5-1 CASSLARSYGYTF
TRBJ1-4 TRBV20-1 CSAREGTGPNEKLFF
TRBJ2-7 TRBV4-3 CASSQDRTSRTYEQYF
TRBJ2-3 TRBV27 CATEGPDTQYF
TRBJ2-5 TRBV28 CASSFIGEETQYF
TRBJ2-4 TRBV7-9 CASSRQILAKNIQYF
TRBJ2-1 TRBV5-1 CASSFTGGPSYNEQFF
TRBJ1-1 TRBV5-4 CASSDSGGMNTEAFF
TRBJ1-2 TRBV9 CASSVGTNYGYTF
TRBJ2-3 TRBV6-1 CASPRLVPTGETDTQYF
TRBJ2-1 TRBV27 CASSLGSAYNEQFF
TRBJ2-7 TRBV27 CASSHRGPPYEQYF